The T cell receptor beta chain under discussion was sequenced for a study of shared clonotypes between healthy human individuals (dated by TCRdb to 2020 to 2021). At the level of the whole study: A couple of women and three men aged 18 to 49 years were included in the cohort. Each donor's leukapheresis produced roughly between about 0.8 and 8.9 billion PBMCs. The study deeply sequenced blood TCR repertoires of five healthy adults to estimate repertoire size and the extent of clonotype sharing between individuals. Per donor, three plates each were used for CD4 naive and CD4 memory, two for CD8 naive, and one for CD8 memory. To increase sequencing depth and limit assay-specific biases, different laboratories used diverse techniques to prepare libraries and sequence TCR repertoires. Overall results and qualifications from the work: Sampling was limited to blood, and TCR repertoires in tissue likely differ from TCR repertoires in blood. The small number of donors limited the genetic and exposure-history diversity represented. Naive subsets generally had larger estimated clonotype richness than memory subsets. About 5% of naive CD4, approximately 3.7% of naive CD8, roughly 2.4% of memory CD4, and roughly 0.4% of memory CD8 clonotypes were shared across several donors. Compared with non-shared clonotypes, the clonotypes found in all four sorted-subset donors had higher generation probabilities. Even with the large sequencing depth, rarefaction of the sorted-subset datasets indicated that sequencing was incomplete. Pairwise subsampling led to the expectation that sequencing depth would affect the degree of clonotype sharing among donors.

TCR CDR3 regions were amplified from genomic DNA by multiplex PCR using the deep immunoSEQ assay. Extracted genomic DNA from each cell subset was distributed evenly across all wells of several immunoSEQ 96-well plates, and each plate was treated as a replicate. For sorted subsets, approximately 210 ng genomic DNA, equal to about 30,000 T cell genomes, was loaded into each replicate PCR. The purified libraries were quantified using a Qubit 3.0 fluorometer, sized with a Bioanalyzer 2100, and then quantified again using the KAPA Library Quantification kit. Every immunoSEQ 96-well plate was sequenced on a dedicated single-read 150-cycle Illumina NextSeq 550 flow cell. The original methods were these. Because the immunoSEQ output included only junctional sequences and no quality scores, the filtering could not be the same as the filtering used for full-length reads. To assign V/J genes and CDR3, sequences were annotated against IMGT germline references using PyIR, a Python wrapper for IgBLAST v1.9. Any read was removed if the V/J assignment was weak (E-value above 1e-6), the CDR3 was missing, or the read contained stop codons, out-of-frame junctions, or ambiguous translated residues. V3J clonotypes were defined as sequences sharing an identical inferred V gene, J gene, and CDR3 amino acid sequence. Percentage overlap between repertoires was calculated by dividing the number of shared unique clonotypes by the size of the smaller repertoire. Repertoire richness was assessed with RTK rarefaction, the Chao1 estimator, and Recon v2.1 estimates of unobserved clonotypes. Generation probabilities were computed with OLGA for all TCRbeta clonotypes obtained by the gDNA method from several donors. Sourced from immuneACCESS, this table was stored by TCRdb with only in-frame sequences that have V and J called. A share of the clones is absent; for the studies checked, an unresolved V gene accounts for under half, and the remainder has no known explanation. The DNA was the basis for D and trimming; V, J and clone size are from that table. Across this sample there are over a million clones, with around 97% seen only once. The top ten clones comprise approximately 1.1% of the sample.

On this clone: Its antigen target is currently unknown. No qualities accompany the bases; no much larger clone lies one base away.

V and J are truncated by 6 bases and 2 bases respectively, leaving an intervening sequence of 9 bases. Per the germline V gene, MNHEY is the CDR1 and SVGAGI is the CDR2. The CDR3 covers 13 residues, taking in both the cysteine and the phenylalanine. CDR3 DNA only is kept here, 39 bases in frame from base 1. Donors were healthy HIV-negative adults with no recently reported acute infections or vaccinations. Every donor was a Caucasian adult living in Nashville, Tennessee, USA. Magnetic negative selection was used to enrich CD4+ T cells, after which naive cells were positively selected on CD45RA and the negative fraction became the memory subset. Blood was obtained by leukapheresis, after which PBMCs were separated by Ficoll-Histopaque density gradient centrifugation and cryopreserved in liquid nitrogen vapor phase. Analytical flow cytometry was used to check the purity and quantity of every magnetically sorted T cell population. Genomic DNA was isolated from every sorted fraction and measured by UV absorbance on a Nanodrop 2000c.

The chain is made from TRBV6-5 and TRBJ2-3, with the D gene call left open. This clonotype originated in a man aged 30 to 39 in good health. Sequences were obtained from naive CD4+ T cells sorted from blood. Taken with the paper, the label for cell subset or site translates to: CD45RA+ positively selected. CDR3 protein: CASRPQNTDTQYF. The nucleotide sequence is given as TGTGCCAGCAGGCCCCAGAACACAGATACGCAGTATTTT.